This entry describes one T cell receptor beta chain. Its antigen specificity is not known. Per-nucleotide qualities are absent, and no much larger clonotype sits a single base away. The CDR3 starts with the cysteine, ends with the phenylalanine, and has 17 residues. Only CDR3 DNA remains: 51 bases, in frame from the first base. CDR1 SEHNR and CDR2 FQNEAQ were looked up in the germline V gene (reference sequence). V is trimmed back by 6 bases and J by 1 base, and the junction contains 9 bases that no gene match accounts for. Sequencing used an Illumina NovaSeq 6000. TCRalpha and TCRbeta cDNA libraries were built by 5'RACE with constant-segment primers, adding sample barcodes and unique molecular identifiers. RNA was extracted from every sample with Trizol reagent. Libraries were amplified in two PCR steps, with a second sample barcode and Illumina TruSeq adapters added in the second step. Sequencing of libraries was performed on an Illumina NovaSeq with 2 x 150 bp paired-end reads. For the original study's pipeline: With migec v1.2.7, reads were demultiplexed and then collapsed into UMI-guided consensus sequences. Using mixcr v2.1.11, the UMI consensuses were aligned to TRA and TRB V and J templates and assembled into clonotypes. A clonotype was counted as expanded or contracted only when both edgeR and NoisET called the clonotype significant, with the noise models trained on biological replicates. For edgeR calls, a false discovery rate-adjusted p below 0.01 and a log2 fold-change threshold of 1 were applied. As an exploratory analysis of dynamics, max-normalized trajectories of the 1000 most abundant clonotypes were examined with PCA combined with hierarchical clustering. Each responding clone was given a CD4 or CD8 phenotype based on the CD4+ and CD8+ repertoires, which had been sequenced separately. TCRdb reprocessed the public reads (quality trimming at Q25 with fastp, clone calling with MiXCR) and kept in-frame beta chains. Rows are combined by CDR3 protein, so each entry shows the most common genes and DNA. The V and J calls reflect TCRdb's pipeline rather than the authors' work. The sample profile shows just over 60,000 distinct CDR3 sequences; roughly 10% of them were found once. The ten largest account for about 1.1% of the sample.

PBMCs were isolated by Ficoll-Paque density gradient centrifugation. The data belong to a study of T-cell memory formation after mild COVID-19 (dated by TCRdb to the early 2020s). About the full investigation: Most TCR sequence clusters were specific to one of the two donors. Two young, previously healthy adult volunteers made up the cohort, one male and one female. In a couple of donors, T-cell clones that expanded and contracted after mild COVID-19 were tracked by sequencing TCRalpha and TCRbeta repertoires over time. Results and caveats for the whole study, not just this receptor: Contracting CD4+ clones were found mainly in CM and EM memory subsets, while CD8+ clones were enriched in EMRA. SARS-CoV-2 specificity of the second-wave clones peaking on day 37 was not confirmed. Only two mild cases were covered in the study, and larger cohorts including severe cases with pre-infection samples were considered necessary. Clones that contracted from day 15 to 85 showed balanced CD4/CD8 phenotypes, whereas a second wave of clones that expanded from day 15 to 37 leaned towards CD4+. Some responding clones were found in pre-infection memory, which suggests that pre-existing cross-reactive memory T cells took part in the SARS-CoV-2 response.

The chain joins TRBV7-9 to TRBJ2-2, and TRBD1 matches 9 of the central bases. This TCR came from a man aged 18 to 29 who had mild COVID-19 (a few samples of this study predate the infection). The sample titles of this study are shuffled in the database, so cell type and time point are left out; the donor was told from shared clones. The sequenced sample consisted of PBMCs or a T cell subset sorted from them (not recorded which). This receptor has the CDR3 CASRDYRGRMNTGELFF. The DNA is TGTGCCAGCAGAGACTACAGGGGGCGCATGAACACCGGGGAGCTGTTTTTT.